The table lists the clone carrying this T cell receptor beta chain with a count of one. The CDR3 spans 15 residues. The germline V gene has CDR1 SGDLS and CDR2 YYNGEE. V was pared by 2 bases and J by 0 bases, with 0 bases of the junction left unmatched. In the authors' workflow: For nucleated cells, counts were estimated from reference gene primer amplification. Using immunoSEQ multiplex PCR, the repertoire was profiled, and TCRdb retains in-frame clones only, with some absent. That table supplies the V and J calls and clone size; D and trimming were determined from the DNA. The repertoire holds about 32,000 clones, with about 90% as singletons. The data belong to a study of blood T cell repertoires in COVID-19. About the research overall: Italy, Spain and the United States were the sources of the convalescent and acute COVID-19 samples. PBMCs, B-cell-depleted T cells, or T cells provided the cDNA or gDNA that made up the material.

This TCR came from a man between 65 and 85 years old with active or convalescent COVID-19. The sample taken for sequencing was peripheral blood. The chain employs TRBV9 and TRBJ2-3; 10 bases are shared with TRBD2. Here the CDR3 DNA reads TGTGCCAGCAGCGTTAGCGGGAGGAGCACAGATACGCAGTATTTT. Translating gives CASSVSGRSTDTQYF.